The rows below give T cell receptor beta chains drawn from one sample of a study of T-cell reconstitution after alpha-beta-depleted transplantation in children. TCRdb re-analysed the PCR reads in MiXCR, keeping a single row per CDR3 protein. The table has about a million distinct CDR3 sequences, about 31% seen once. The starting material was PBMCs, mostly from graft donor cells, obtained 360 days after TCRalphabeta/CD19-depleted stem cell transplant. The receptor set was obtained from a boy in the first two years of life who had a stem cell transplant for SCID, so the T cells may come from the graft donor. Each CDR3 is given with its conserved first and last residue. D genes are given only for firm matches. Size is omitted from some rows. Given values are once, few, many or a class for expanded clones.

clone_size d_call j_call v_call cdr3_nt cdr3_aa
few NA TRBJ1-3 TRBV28 TGTGCCAGCAGTTGGGGACTATACTCTGGAAACACCATATATTTT CASSWGLYSGNTIYF
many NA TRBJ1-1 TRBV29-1 TGCAGCGTCGGTCTGAACACTGAAGCTTTCTTT CSVGLNTEAFF
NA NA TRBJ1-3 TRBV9 TGTGCCAGCAGCATTTTTGGGGGAACTGGAAACACCATATATTTT CASSIFGGTGNTIYF
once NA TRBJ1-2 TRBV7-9 TGTGCCAGCGCTGCTGGGGCCTATGGCTACACCTTC CASAAGAYGYTF
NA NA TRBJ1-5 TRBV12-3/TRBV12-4 TGTGCCAGCAACGATCAGGGCAGTTTTAATCAGCCCCAGCATTTT CASNDQGSFNQPQHF
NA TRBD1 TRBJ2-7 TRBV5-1 TGCGCCAGCAGCGCGAGACCTCGGGACAGGGCCTACGAGCAGTACTTC CASSARPRDRAYEQYF
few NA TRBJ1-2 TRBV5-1 TGCGCCAGCAGCGGCCAGGCCCCCCCGGCTAACTATGGCTACACCTTC CASSGQAPPANYGYTF
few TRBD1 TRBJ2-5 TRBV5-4 TGTGCCAGCAGCTTCGGGACAGGGGACGAGACCCAGTACTTC CASSFGTGDETQYF
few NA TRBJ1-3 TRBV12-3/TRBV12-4 TGTGCCAGCAGTTTTTGGGACGCAGCCGGAAACACCATATATTTT CASSFWDAAGNTIYF
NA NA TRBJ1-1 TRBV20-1 TGCAGTGCAAAGGGGGGTAGGGGTGCTTTCTTT CSAKGGRGAFF
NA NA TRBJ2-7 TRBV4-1 TGCGCCAGCAGCCCTTCGGAAGATGTCTACGAGCAGTACTTC CASSPSEDVYEQYF
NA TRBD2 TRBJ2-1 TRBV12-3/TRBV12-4 TGTGCCAGCAGTTTGGGAGCGGGGGGTCCCTACAATGAGCAGTTCTTC CASSLGAGGPYNEQFF
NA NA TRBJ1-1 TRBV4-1 TGCGCCAGCAGCCGGGGGAACTTCAGGGGTCCCAACACTGAAGCTTTCTTT CASSRGNFRGPNTEAFF
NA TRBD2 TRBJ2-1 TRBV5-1 TGCGCCAGCAGCTTGTGGAGTCCTAGGGCGGGGGCCTACAATGAGCAGTTCTTC CASSLWSPRAGAYNEQFF
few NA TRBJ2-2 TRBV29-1 TGCAGCGTTGCGGGATGGACCGGGGAGCTGTTTTTT CSVAGWTGELFF
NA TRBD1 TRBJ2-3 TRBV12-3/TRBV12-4 TGTGCCAGCAGTGCACAGGGGACAGTGAGCACAGATACGCAGTATTTT CASSAQGTVSTDTQYF
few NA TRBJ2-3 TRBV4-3 TGCGCCAGCAGCCAAGAGGGGAGTTTCGCCACGCAGTATTTT CASSQEGSFATQYF
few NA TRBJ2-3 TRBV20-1 TGCAGTAGAAAGGCAGGGTTGGGAGATACGCAGTATTTT CSRKAGLGDTQYF
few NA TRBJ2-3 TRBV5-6 TGTGCCAGCAGCGACCCAGATACGCAGTATTTT CASSDPDTQYF
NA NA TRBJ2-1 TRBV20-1 TGCAGTGCTAGAGCTCCTGCGGGGGCTGAGCAGTTCTTC CSARAPAGAEQFF
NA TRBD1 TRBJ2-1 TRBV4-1 TGCGCCAGCAGCCAAGATTCGGCAGGGGGTATGCTAAATGAGCAGTTCTTC CASSQDSAGGMLNEQFF
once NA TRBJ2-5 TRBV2 TGTGCCAGCATGAGAGAGTCCGAGACCCAGTACTTC CASMRESETQYF
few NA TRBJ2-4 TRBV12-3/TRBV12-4 TGTGCCAGCAGGGGGGACCTAGCCAAAAACATTCAGTACTTC CASRGDLAKNIQYF
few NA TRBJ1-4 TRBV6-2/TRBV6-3 TGTGCCAGCAGTACGGCCCGTAATGAAAAACTGTTTTTT CASSTARNEKLFF
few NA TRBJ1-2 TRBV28 TGTGCCAGCTCTGGACAGATCGCGGTAGGGGGCTACACCTTC CASSGQIAVGGYTF
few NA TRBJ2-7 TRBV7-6 TGTGCCAGCAGCACCCAAACAGGGTACGAGCAGTACTTC CASSTQTGYEQYF
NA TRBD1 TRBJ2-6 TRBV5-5 TGTGCCAGCAGCCCTAGGGTACAGGGGTCCGGGGCCAACGTCCTGACTTTC CASSPRVQGSGANVLTF
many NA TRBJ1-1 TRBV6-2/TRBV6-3 TGTGCCAGCAGTTCCGGTATGAACACTGAAGCTTTCTTT CASSSGMNTEAFF
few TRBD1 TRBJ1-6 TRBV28 TGTGCCAGCAGTCTCAGGGGGGGGTACTCACCCCTCCACTTT CASSLRGGYSPLHF
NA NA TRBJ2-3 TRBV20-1 TGCAGTCCCATAGGGACAGATACGCAGTATTTT CSPIGTDTQYF
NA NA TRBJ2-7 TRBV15 TGTGCCACCAGCAGAGGTCCCCTCCGCTCTCACGAGCAGTACTTC CATSRGPLRSHEQYF
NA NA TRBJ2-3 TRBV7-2 TGTGCCAGCAGCCACGATAAATACACAGATACGCAGTATTTT CASSHDKYTDTQYF
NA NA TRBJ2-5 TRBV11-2 TGTGCCAGCAGCTTATCTATAGGGGAGACCCAGTACTTC CASSLSIGETQYF
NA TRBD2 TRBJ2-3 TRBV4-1 TGCGCCAGCAGCCCCCAGGAGGCGGGGGTAGAGCTGTATTTT CASSPQEAGVELYF
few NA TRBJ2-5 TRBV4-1 TGCGCCAGCAGCCGGATCTCTGGACGGGAGACCCAGTACTTC CASSRISGRETQYF
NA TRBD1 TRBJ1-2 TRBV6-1 TGTGCCAGCAGTGAAGCGCTTCAGGGGGCATATGGCTACACCTTC CASSEALQGAYGYTF
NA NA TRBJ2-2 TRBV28 TGTGCCAGCAGCTGGCTAGGGGAGAACACCGGGGAGCTGTTTTTT CASSWLGENTGELFF
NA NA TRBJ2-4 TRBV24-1 TGTGCCACCAGTGATTTGAGTTCATCAGTAGCCAAAAACATTCAGTACTTC CATSDLSSSVAKNIQYF
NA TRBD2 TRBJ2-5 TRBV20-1 TGCAGTGCCCCCAACCTCACTAGCGGGCAAGAGACCCAGTACTTC CSAPNLTSGQETQYF
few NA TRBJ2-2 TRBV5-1 TGCGCCAGCAGCTTGGTCGCGGGACACCACTCGAACACCGGGGAGCTGTTTTTT CASSLVAGHHSNTGELFF
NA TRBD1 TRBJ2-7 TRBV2 TGTGCCAGCACAAGGGACAGAGACTACGAGCAGTACTTC CASTRDRDYEQYF
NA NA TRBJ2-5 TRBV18 TGTGCCAGCTCACCGGGGTCTCGGAGAGAGACCCAGTACTTC CASSPGSRRETQYF
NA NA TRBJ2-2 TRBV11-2 TGTGCCAGCAGCTTACATAGCGGGAACACCGGGGAGCTGTTTTTT CASSLHSGNTGELFF
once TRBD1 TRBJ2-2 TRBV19 TGTGCCAGTACAACAGGGGCTGTATCAACCGGGGAGCTGTTTTTT CASTTGAVSTGELFF
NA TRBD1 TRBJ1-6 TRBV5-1 TGCGCCAGCAGCTTGGAATGGACAGGGAACTCAAATTCACCCCTCCACTTT CASSLEWTGNSNSPLHF
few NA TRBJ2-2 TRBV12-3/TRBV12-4 TGTGCCTGCAAAGGAGCGTCCGGGGAGCTGTTTTTT CACKGASGELFF
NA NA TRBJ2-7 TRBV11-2 TGTGCCAGCAGCTTAGGGCGGAGGGCCTACGAGCAGTACTTC CASSLGRRAYEQYF
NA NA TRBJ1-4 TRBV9 TGTGCCAGCAGCGTAGCAGGAGATAATGAAAAACTGTTTTTT CASSVAGDNEKLFF
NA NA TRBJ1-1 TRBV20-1 TGCAGTGCTAGTTTTAGGGCTGGGAACACTGAAGCTTTCTTT CSASFRAGNTEAFF
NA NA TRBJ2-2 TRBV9 TGTGCCAGCAGTGGCATGGGGAACACCGGGGAGCTGTTTTTT CASSGMGNTGELFF
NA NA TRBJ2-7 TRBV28 TGTGCCAGCAGACCCTCGGGGGCCCTTGATCCCTACGAGCAGTACTTC CASRPSGALDPYEQYF
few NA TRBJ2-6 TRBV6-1 TGTGCCAGCAGTGACCCACTAGCAGGTAGTTCTGGGGCCAACGTCCTGACTTTC CASSDPLAGSSGANVLTF
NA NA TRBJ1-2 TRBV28 TGTGCCAGCAGTTTATTTCCCATCGGTGGCCACACCTTC CASSLFPIGGHTF
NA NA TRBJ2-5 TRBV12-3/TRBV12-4 TGTGCCAGCAATCCGGACAGATACCAAGAGACCCAGTACTTC CASNPDRYQETQYF
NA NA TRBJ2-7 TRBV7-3 TGTGCCAGTACCAATCCTGGGGTCTACGAGCAGTACTTC CASTNPGVYEQYF